Listed below are T cell receptor beta chains from one sample, sequenced in a study of T cell repertoires in cytomegalovirus infection. Their cognate antigens are unknown. One entry per CDR3 protein results from TCRdb running MiXCR on the reads. The sample shows fewer than 850,000 distinct CDR3 sequences, about 28% of them seen only once. The material was cultured CD8+ T cells from PBMCs, obtained from culture after CMV antigen stimulation. The source of these receptors is a human donor in good health (CMV status not recorded). Some clones in this sample may be carry-over from other donors' samples. Each CDR3 is given with its conserved first and last residue.

CDR3aa,v_gene,j_gene
CASGATGANVLTF,TRBV12-3/TRBV12-4,TRBJ2-6
CASGQGNEQYF,TRBV5-4,TRBJ2-7
CASSYWDKNQPQHF,TRBV6-2/TRBV6-3,TRBJ1-5
CASTWTSGGALNTGELFF,TRBV19,TRBJ2-2
CSAREAGLNYGYTF,TRBV20-1,TRBJ1-2
CATSGVGSADTQYF,TRBV24-1,TRBJ2-3
CSVEGSGNTEAFF,TRBV29-1,TRBJ1-1
CASSHRDWGANVLTF,TRBV7-3,TRBJ2-6
CASSLPGRDRGLSYTGELFF,TRBV11-2,TRBJ2-2
CASSLFSGGSNQPQHF,TRBV28,TRBJ1-5
CASSRPGTGLPTGELFF,TRBV6-6,TRBJ2-2
CASSFIARETDTQYF,TRBV12-3/TRBV12-4,TRBJ2-3
CASSIGLGGEQYF,TRBV19,TRBJ2-7
CASSRTGYTEAFF,TRBV27,TRBJ1-1
CASSTPGGRETQYF,TRBV12-3/TRBV12-4,TRBJ2-5
CASSQDRGGGFTDTQYF,TRBV4-2,TRBJ2-3
CASSVASALGNYGYTF,TRBV9,TRBJ1-2
CASSWTSGGIYEQYF,TRBV6-1,TRBJ2-7
CASSRKEGSGGPDTQYF,TRBV23-1,TRBJ2-3
CASSLGSGGNEQYF,TRBV5-1,TRBJ2-7
CASSFGGHSTDTQYF,TRBV6-5,TRBJ2-3
CASSLSRSGGEQYF,TRBV7-9,TRBJ2-7
CASKEGAGYYNSPLHF,TRBV7-8,TRBJ1-6
CASSYQEADTGELFF,TRBV12-3/TRBV12-4,TRBJ2-2
CASSFGYGGDTQYF,TRBV12-3/TRBV12-4,TRBJ2-3
CASSYPGTGDYEQYF,TRBV7-9,TRBJ2-7
CASSQTDGENEAFF,TRBV4-1,TRBJ1-1
CASSETGGPYEQYF,TRBV6-1,TRBJ2-7
CASRSRRDYGYTF,TRBV12-3/TRBV12-4,TRBJ1-2
CSARDRSEVSWETQYF,TRBV20-1,TRBJ2-5
CASSADRVVEYGSGELFF,TRBV7-9,TRBJ2-2
CASSPGRISGEQFF,TRBV4-1,TRBJ2-1
CASRGAESPNTGELFF,TRBV9,TRBJ2-2
CASTTARRVGTDTQYF,TRBV6-5,TRBJ2-3
CASSKQAGGLPGELFF,TRBV5-1,TRBJ2-2
CASSGGGLAACF,TRBV12-3/TRBV12-4,TRBJ2-5
CASSYGGSFPDTQYF,TRBV6-5,TRBJ2-3
CASSYNGGPGVGEKLFF,TRBV6-5,TRBJ1-4
CASSFFSGPVVDTQYF,TRBV7-2,TRBJ2-3